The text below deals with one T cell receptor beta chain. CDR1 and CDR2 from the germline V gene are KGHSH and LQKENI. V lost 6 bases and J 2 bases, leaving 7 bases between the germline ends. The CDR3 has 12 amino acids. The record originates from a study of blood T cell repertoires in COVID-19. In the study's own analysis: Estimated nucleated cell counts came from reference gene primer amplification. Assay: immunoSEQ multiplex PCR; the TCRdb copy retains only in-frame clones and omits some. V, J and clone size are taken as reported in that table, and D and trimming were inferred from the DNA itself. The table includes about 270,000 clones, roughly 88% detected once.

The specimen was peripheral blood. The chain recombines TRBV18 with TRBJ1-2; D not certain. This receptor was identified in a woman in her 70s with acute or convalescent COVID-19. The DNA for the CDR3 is TGTGCCAGCTCCAACCAGAACTATGGCTACACCTTC. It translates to CASSNQNYGYTF. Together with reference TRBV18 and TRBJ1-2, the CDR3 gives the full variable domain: NAGVMQNPRHLVRRRGQEARLRCSPMKGHSHVYWYRQLPEEGLKFMVYLQKENIIDESGMPKERFSAEFPKEGPSILRIQQVVRGDSAAYFCASSNQNYGYTFGSGTRLTVV.